Included here is one T cell receptor beta chain sequence, with context. Its antigen is not known. This specimen comes from a study of cytomegalovirus exposure and HLA in healthy donors. Across the whole study: Around 85 million unique TCR sequences came from HLA-typed donors in an early release.

Study-wide results and caveats: It was approximately 160 TCR beta chains that were listed as cytomegalovirus-associated. As a later analysis revealed, the rate of TCR association differed by HLA locus, with DRB1 most and HLA-C fewest. Likely technical artifact: a cluster of highly shared sequence variants.

V lost 8 bases to trimming and J lost 7 bases, with 18 bases between them. The CDR3 covers 14 residues. Germline V gives CDR1 SNHLY, CDR2 FYNNEI. 13 Jbeta primers and 60 Vbeta primers were used for the PCR. The assay was immunoSEQ multiplex PCR, and TCRdb's table has in-frame clones only and misses some. The table includes approximately 170,000 clones, around 77% detected once. The J gene is TRBJ2-1, the V gene TRBV2; D may be TRBD2 (6 bases). The material sequenced was PBMCs. This TCR came from a woman aged 18-35 years in good health and CMV-seronegative. CDR3: CASADPGLDNEQFF. The CDR3 DNA reads as TGTGCCAGCGCTGATCCGGGACTGGATAATGAGCAGTTCTTC.